The entry below gives a single T cell receptor (beta chain) sequence along with its context. Its antigen is not identified. This sample is part of a study of T cells in Graves' hyperthyroidism and ophthalmopathy. General study findings and limits: From stable hyperthyroidism, ophthalmopathy was set apart by a 13 V-J model.

TCR beta CDR3 regions were amplified from RNA transcripts. With the HTBI primer set, the TCR CDR3 went through a first round of RT-PCR. In TCRdb, the multiplex PCR reads were re-called with MiXCR into one record per CDR3 protein. The sample includes 380,000 or so distinct CDR3 sequences, approximately 13% of them seen just once. The germline CDR1 and CDR2 sequences are MDHEN and SYDVKM. CDR3 size: 14 residues. V was trimmed by 5 bases and J by 10 bases, leaving 17 bases between them. Sequenced input: blood. This TCR came from a woman in her 30s with Graves' hyperthyroidism. V usage is TRBV28 and J usage is TRBJ1-4, with TRBD1 as a possible D gene (5 bases). Here the CDR3 reads CASSIATVEGKLFF. CDR3 nucleotide sequence: TGTGCCAGCAGTATCGCGACAGTCGAAGGAAAACTGTTTTTT. The full variable domain, its missing parts supplied by reference TRBV28 and TRBJ1-4, is DVKVTQSSRYLVKRTGEKVFLECVQDMDHENMFWYRQDPGLGLRLIYFSYDVKMKEKGDIPEGYSVSREKKERFSLILESASTNQTSMYLCASSIATVEGKLFFGSGTQLSVL.